Included here is one T cell receptor beta chain sequence, with context. Its recognized antigen is unknown. The record has no base qualities; no much larger clone is one base away. Interpreted using the paper, the time point label stands for: 12 months on ibrutinib. Approximately 2 micrograms of genomic DNA were extracted from cryopreserved PBMCs for TCR beta library preparation. Longitudinal blood samples from CLL patients on ibrutinib monotherapy underwent high-throughput TCR beta sequencing. The patients were enrolled in a single-center, open-label phase 2 trial of ibrutinib monotherapy. Each clonotype received, on average, about 10x coverage in deep resolution sequencing performed on a MiSeq, where the target depth lay between 1 in 1 million and 1 in 200,000 T cells. The immunoSEQ hsTCRB Kit was used to generate TCR beta libraries. The published analysis was carried out like this. ImmunoSEQ Data Assistant and ImmunoSEQ Analyzer were used for data analysis, and V, D and J genes were assigned according to IMGT definitions. Clonality, which ranges from 0 to 1, was calculated as one minus the normalized Shannon entropy of productive rearrangement frequencies. Public clonotype analysis was restricted to overrepresented clonotypes comprising at least 0.05% of each patient's repertoire. Repertoires from some 14 age-matched healthy donors in immuneACCESS were used as clonality controls. This immuneACCESS table, as held by TCRdb, lists in-frame sequences with V and J called but not all clones. Of the missing ones, under half trace to an unresolved V gene in checked studies; the others have no known cause. That table is the source of V, J and clone size, and D and trimming were worked out from the DNA. For this sample there are about 63,000 clones; more than 70% appear just once. The ten largest clonotypes hold around two fifths of the sample.

This entry comes from a study of cytotoxic CD8 clonotypes in ibrutinib-treated CLL (dated by TCRdb to the early 2020s). As for the study more broadly: In this cohort, approximately 15 patients were treatment-naive and roughly ten were relapsed/refractory, while roughly 18 had unmutated IGHV. Partial responses were observed in roughly 24 patients and complete responses in 2; after a median follow-up of around 68 months, remission was maintained in 15 or so patients and progression was observed in approximately 12. The response samples were drawn at a median of approximately 11 months into treatment, with a range of roughly 6 to 40 months. An average of about 250,000 productive templates and 94,082 productive rearrangements was obtained per sample. Of the approximately 86 participants in the trial, about two dozen had longitudinal samples available. Cryopreserved peripheral blood mononuclear cells were obtained before treatment, at response, and at either sustained remission or disease progression. Patients were still on ibrutinib when every remission and progressive disease sample was collected.

The CDR3 starts with the cysteine, ends with the phenylalanine, and has 15 residues. The entry retains the CDR3 DNA only, 45 bases that are in frame from base 1. The germline V gene yields SGHTA for CDR1 and FQGNSA for CDR2. Cut back by 5 bases and 0 bases, the V and J ends lie 14 bases apart. Overall study results and their limits: At ibrutinib response clonality went up, during sustained remission it held steady, and at progression it dropped back toward baseline. At baseline, clonality was higher than in age-matched healthy donors and showed a strong correlation with circulating CD8+ T-cell counts. Sampling times were not matched between sustained-remission and progressing patients, and lymph node repertoires were not studied. Public clonotypes were rare and either shrank or stayed stable during treatment, and the rise in clonality at ibrutinib response reflected expansion of private clonotypes.

The chain uses TRBV7-2 and TRBJ2-7; the D gene is possibly TRBD1 or TRBD2, each agreeing over 6 bases. The specimen was PBMCs, collected after 12 months of ibrutinib treatment. This TCR came from a human donor with chronic lymphocytic leukemia. DNA sequence: TGTGCCAGCAGCAGGGGGGCAGGATACTCCTACGAGCAGTACTTC. Translated, this gives CASSRGAGYSYEQYF.